This T cell receptor (beta chain) was captured by sequencing in a study of post-analysis software for immune sequencing data. Tagging with unique molecular identifiers was a feature of the TCR beta cDNA libraries. T cells numbering roughly 1 to 10 million yielded cDNA molecules that totaled about 500,000. TCRdb ran MiXCR on the PCR reads and lists one entry per CDR3 protein. The sample comprises roughly 410,000 distinct CDR3 sequences, around 37% of which are singletons, and roughly 13% rests with the top ten. Overall study results and limits: Analysis by F measure revealed that same-batch samples clustered strongly together. About five TRBV segments occurring more often in patients than controls included TRBV5-6, TRBV5-1 and TRBV20-1.

This CDR3 contains 14 residues. Germline V CDR1 and CDR2: SGHRS, YFSETQ. V trimming: 5 bases; J trimming: 1 base; junction bases outside the gene matches: 5. A word on this clonotype: Its target is not known.

The sequence was collected from a girl between 10 and 17 years old with multiple sclerosis. The sample was blood. The chain has TRBV5-1 and TRBJ2-7; 8 bases are a match to TRBD2. This CDR3 is CASRPTSVSYEQYF. The CDR3 DNA sequence: TGCGCCAGCAGGCCGACTAGCGTTTCCTACGAGCAGTACTTC.